This T cell receptor (beta chain) is drawn from a study of blood T cells in healthy people across ages. With 3 bases clipped from V and 2 bases from J, the junction kept 3 bases outside the gene matches. CDR3 length equals 15 residues. Germline CDR1 SQVTM, CDR2 ANQGSEA. With a J-beta primer mix and a sample-barcoded 5' primer, a second PCR ran about 6 to 11 cycles. TCRdb redid the calling of the 5' RACE reads with MiXCR, one entry per CDR3 protein. Of some 1.4 million distinct CDR3 sequences in the sample, approximately 40% were seen once. This clonotype was detected only a few times. The sequence was obtained from a woman in her late teens or twenties in good health. This chain connects TRBV29-1 to TRBJ2-1; 11 nucleotides match TRBD2. The sample comprised blood. The CDR3 bases are TGCAGCGTTGAGGGGACTAGCGGTCCCTACAATGAGCAGTTCTTC. This encodes CSVEGTSGPYNEQFF.